Following are 32 T cell receptor beta chains from one sample sequenced in a study of T cells in localized non-small cell lung cancer. Produced via immunoSEQ multiplex PCR; TCRdb's table is partial and in-frame only. The repertoire has roughly 33,000 clones, 88% of them found once; the top ten carry 3.5% to 5%. The material sequenced was peripheral blood, taken before any cancer treatment. Receptors were obtained from a woman aged 40-75 years with stage I lung adenocarcinoma.

This clone was counted a few times. The chain combines TRBV19 with TRBJ1-2; D is possibly TRBD1 (5 bases). Between the trimmed V and J ends, which lost 6 bases and 1 base, there was a span of 9 bases. The CDR3 loop spans 13 amino acids. In germline, CDR1 is LNHDA, CDR2 SQIVND (reference sequence). This CDR3 reads CASRRDRNYGYTF. Written as DNA, the CDR3 is TGTGCCAGTAGACGGGACCGTAACTATGGCTACACCTTC.

This chain links TRBV19 with TRBJ2-5; 8 nucleotides match TRBD1. Germline CDR1 reads LNHDA; CDR2 reads SQIVND (reference sequence). With V trimmed by 0 bases and J by 1 base, 7 bases remained unmatched. CDR3 size: 17 residues. The CDR3 sequence is CASSIDLRTGSQETQYF. The CDR3 DNA sequence: TGTGCCAGTAGTATAGATCTGCGGACAGGGAGCCAAGAGACCCAGTACTTC. The entire variable domain, with the rest obtained from reference TRBV19 and TRBJ2-5, is as follows: DGGITQSPKYLFRKEGQNVTLSCEQNLNHDAMYWYRQDPGQGLRLIYYSQIVNDFQKGDIAEGYSVSREKKESFPLTVTSAQKNPTAFYLCASSIDLRTGSQETQYFGPGTRLLVL.

This chain links TRBV10-1 with TRBJ2-2; D not certain. This CDR3 comprises 13 residues. The germline V gene has CDR1 WNHNN and CDR2 SYGVQD (reference sequence). Between the trimmed V and J ends, which lost 2 bases and 5 bases, there was a span of 6 bases. The DNA of the CDR3 is TGCGCCAGCAGTGAGCCGCGGACCGGGGAGCTGTTTTTT. Translated, it gives CASSEPRTGELFF.

This clone occurred a few times. The chain combines TRBV19 with TRBJ1-6, with D unclear. The CDR3 sequence is 11 residues long. Deletions cut 4 bases from V and 6 bases from J, with 1 base between. In germline, CDR1 is LNHDA, CDR2 SQIVND (reference sequence). CDR3 loop: CASSSNSPLHF. CDR3 sequence (DNA): TGTGCCAGTAGTAGTAATTCACCCCTCCACTTT.

The gene calls are TRBV6-5 and TRBJ1-2; D gene unclear. Between the trimmed V and J ends, which lost 2 bases and 6 bases, there was a span of 16 bases. In germline, CDR1 is MNHEY, CDR2 SVGAGI. The CDR3 contains 15 residues. The chain's CDR3 is CASSYNGRTLDGYTF. The CDR3 DNA sequence: TGTGCCAGCAGTTACAACGGCAGAACGTTGGATGGCTACACCTTC.

CDR3 DNA sequence: TGTGCCAGCAGCTTGAAAAGCGGGGTCGGGCCAGATACGCAGTATTTT. Translating it yields CASSLKSGVGPDTQYF. This sequence joins TRBV5-6 and TRBJ2-3; TRBD2 matches 7 bases. The CDR3 loop spans 16 amino acids. Germline trimming cut 1 base from V and 4 bases from J; bases unmatched to any gene: 9. The germline gives CDR1 SGHDT, CDR2 YYEEEE. Combining the CDR3 with reference TRBV5-6 and TRBJ2-3 gives the whole variable domain DAGVTQSPTHLIKTRGQQVTLRCSPKSGHDTVSWYQQALGQGPQFIFQYYEEEERQRGNFPDRFSGHQFPNYSSELNVNALLLGDSALYLCASSLKSGVGPDTQYFGPGTRLTVL.

The chain links TRBV6-6 to TRBJ2-3; 7 bases map to TRBD1. The germline V gene has CDR1 MNHNY and CDR2 SVGAGI (reference sequence). Germline trimming cut 6 bases from V and 0 bases from J; bases unmatched to any gene: 6. The CDR3 has 15 residues. CDR3 bases: TGTGCCAGCAGCCGGACAGGACGTAGCACAGATACGCAGTATTTT. It encodes CASSRTGRSTDTQYF.

This chain uses TRBV10-2 with TRBJ2-5; TRBD2 matches at 10 bases. CDR1 is WSHSY and CDR2 is SAAADI in the germline V gene. This CDR3 spans 15 amino acids. V lost 6 bases and J lost 4; bases outside the gene matches: 8. CDR3 in amino acids: CASRVSGGLGETQYF. DNA for the CDR3: TGCGCCAGCAGGGTTAGCGGGGGGTTGGGAGAGACCCAGTACTTC.

The rearrangement joins TRBV25-1 to TRBJ1-3; TRBD1 is a possible D gene (5 bases). The CDR3 has 14 amino acids. Germline CDR1 is MGHDK and CDR2 is SYGVNS. The V and J ends lost 3 bases and 3 bases respectively, with 9 bases between them. The CDR3: CASSEWGDGNTIYF. CDR3 bases: TGTGCCAGCAGTGAGTGGGGCGATGGAAACACCATATATTTT. Together with reference TRBV25-1 and TRBJ1-3, the CDR3 gives the full variable domain: EADIYQTPRYLVIGTGKKITLECSQTMGHDKMYWYQQDPGMELHLIHYSYGVNSTEKGDLSSESTVSRIRTEHFPLTLESARPSHTSQYLCASSEWGDGNTIYFGEGSWLTVV.

This chain connects TRBV19 to TRBJ1-1; D unclear. The CDR3 has 14 amino acids. CDR1 and CDR2 from the germline V gene are LNHDA and SQIVND (reference sequence). Trimming stripped 6 bases from V and 0 bases from J, with 11 bases between. In nucleotides, the CDR3 is TGTGCCAGTAGCCGAGGCAGTGTGAACACTGAAGCTTTCTTT. It specifies CASSRGSVNTEAFF.

This clone was recorded a few times. The chain links TRBV11-3 to TRBJ2-1; D is ambiguous. The CDR3 contains 13 residues. V shed 3 bases and J shed 4 bases, with 7 bases lying between them. Germline loops: CDR1 SGHNT, CDR2 YENEEA. CDR3 loop: CASSFDSYNEQFF. CDR3 DNA sequence: TGTGCCAGCAGCTTCGATAGTTACAATGAGCAGTTCTTC.

J is TRBJ2-7 and V is TRBV7-3, with TRBD2 matching 7 bases. Losses at the gene ends were 3 bases for V and 5 bases for J; bases not matched to a gene: 4. CDR3 length: 13 residues. The germline CDR1 and CDR2 sequences are SGHTA and FQGTGA. CDR3 bases: TGTGCCAGCAGCTTGACTAGCTTCAACGAGCAGTACTTC. Protein: CASSLTSFNEQYF.

The chain has TRBV6-1 and TRBJ1-2, with 9 bases lining up with TRBD1. J lost 5 bases, V lost 10 bases, and 11 bases had no gene match. The CDR3 is 14 amino acids. CDR1 MNHNS and CDR2 SASEGT come from the germline V gene. In nucleotides, the CDR3 is TGTGCCATCCACCCGGGACAGGGAGGGTATGGCTACACCTTC. Its translation is CAIHPGQGGYGYTF.

This clone was detected only once. The gene calls are TRBV6-6 and TRBJ1-6, with a weak D call TRBD1 (5 bases). Trimming pared 2 bases from V and 6 bases from J, leaving 8 bases between. In germline, CDR1 is MNHNY, CDR2 SVGAGI (reference sequence). There are 14 residues in the CDR3. The CDR3 is CASSYGGVNSPLHF. The CDR3 nucleotides read TGTGCCAGCAGTTACGGGGGGGTTAATTCACCCCTCCACTTT.

This clone was seen once. The chain employs TRBV19 and TRBJ1-6; D is ambiguous. The V and J ends lost 0 bases and 9 bases respectively, with 15 bases between them. This CDR3 region has 16 residues. CDR1 and CDR2 from the germline V gene are LNHDA and SQIVND (reference sequence). CDR3 protein: CASSIDPPGIGSPLHF. CDR3 sequence (DNA): TGTGCCAGTAGTATAGATCCGCCGGGTATAGGTTCACCCCTCCACTTT.

This chain connects TRBV5-6 to TRBJ2-3; 14 bases fit TRBD2. CDR3 size: 18 residues. Trimming cost V 4 bases and J 5 bases; bases outside gene matches: 12. From germline, CDR1 is SGHDT and CDR2 YYEEEE. The chain's CDR3 is CASSTPGLAGVRGDTQYF. The CDR3 DNA follows: TGTGCCAGCAGCACCCCGGGACTAGCGGGGGTAAGAGGAGATACGCAGTATTTT.

This clone came up once. CDR3 sequence: CATSSISGDYSNQPQHF. The DNA of the CDR3 is TGTGCCACCAGCAGCATCTCAGGGGATTATAGCAATCAGCCCCAGCATTTT. This chain joins TRBV15 and TRBJ1-5, with D maybe TRBD1 (6 bases). This CDR3 has 17 residues. Germline V CDR1 and CDR2: LNHNV, YYDKDF (reference sequence). Deletions cut 3 bases from V and 0 bases from J, with 15 bases between.

The rearrangement joins TRBV9 to TRBJ1-6; 7 positions agree with TRBD1. V shed 3 bases and J 8 bases; nucleotides not matched to a gene: 5. Germline V gives CDR1 SGDLS, CDR2 YYNGEE. The CDR3 contains 14 residues. CDR3 sequence reads: CASSARDSHSPLHF. Written as DNA, the CDR3 is TGTGCCAGCAGCGCCCGGGACAGCCATTCACCCCTCCACTTT.

The chain employs TRBV7-8 and TRBJ2-1; 12 bases map to TRBD2. Germline V gene lookup returns CDR1 SGHVS and CDR2 FQNEAQ. V lost 3 bases and J lost 5; bases outside the gene matches: 5. CDR3 length: 16 residues. CDR3 amino acids: CASSFSRTSGDNEQFF. CDR3 coding DNA: TGTGCCAGCAGCTTTTCTCGGACTAGCGGGGACAATGAGCAGTTCTTC.

The chain recombines TRBV6-5 with TRBJ2-7, with D unclear. Germline V gene sequence: CDR1 MNHEY, CDR2 SVGAGI. V was trimmed by 0 bases and J by 5 bases, leaving 11 bases between them. The CDR3 is 14 amino acids. CDR3 protein: CASSYSMRSNEQYF. DNA for the CDR3: TGTGCCAGCAGTTACTCGATGCGTTCCAACGAGCAGTACTTC.

The CDR3 is CASSTGQGAYIYNEQFF. CDR3 bases: TGTGCCAGCAGCACCGGACAGGGGGCCTATATCTACAATGAGCAGTTCTTC. This rearrangement joins TRBV9 to TRBJ2-1; 11 nucleotides agree with TRBD1. There are 17 residues in the CDR3. Germline trimming cut 4 bases from V and 3 bases from J; bases unmatched to any gene: 9. CDR1 and CDR2 (germline): SGDLS, YYNGEE. Filled out from reference TRBV9 and TRBJ2-1, the complete variable domain reads DSGVTQTPKHLITATGQRVTLRCSPRSGDLSVYWYQQSLDQGLQFLIQYYNGEERAKGNILERFSAQQFPDLHSELNLSSLELGDSALYFCASSTGQGAYIYNEQFFGPGTRLTVL.

A few counts support this clone. This chain uses TRBV2 with TRBJ1-4, with 7 bases lining up with TRBD1. The CDR3 is made up of 11 amino acids. Trimming cost V 6 bases and J 10 bases; bases outside gene matches: 2. Germline loops: CDR1 SNHLY, CDR2 FYNNEI. The CDR3 spells CASRQGRKLFF. The CDR3 bases are TGTGCCAGCAGACAGGGGAGAAAACTGTTTTTT.

The chain uses TRBV30 and TRBJ1-5; perhaps TRBD1 as D (6 bases). The V gene's germline CDR1 is GTSNPN and CDR2 SVGIG (reference sequence). The CDR3 consists of 12 residues. V was cut by 3 bases and J by 7 bases, with 10 bases left in between. CDR3 residues: CAWRRGNQPQHF. The CDR3 DNA reads as TGTGCCTGGAGAAGGGGGAACCAGCCCCAGCATTTT.

This clone is a singleton in its sample. The chain joins TRBV4-3 to TRBJ2-7; 9 nucleotides match TRBD1. Losses at the gene ends were 4 bases for V and 0 bases for J; bases not matched to a gene: 1. Germline V gives CDR1 LGHNA, CDR2 YSLEER. This CDR3 comprises 14 residues. The CDR3 region is CASSPGQGSYEQYF. CDR3 DNA sequence: TGCGCCAGCAGCCCGGGACAGGGCTCCTACGAGCAGTACTTC.

J is TRBJ2-1 and V is TRBV11-2; 7 nucleotides agree with TRBD2. With 3 bases clipped from V and 3 bases from J, the junction kept 2 bases outside the gene matches. The CDR3 has 14 residues. Germline assignment: CDR1 SGHAT and CDR2 FQNNGV. CDR3 protein: CASSLGGNYNEQFF. The CDR3 DNA reads TGTGCCAGCAGCTTGGGGGGGAACTACAATGAGCAGTTCTTC.

The chain has TRBV5-1 and TRBJ2-2; maybe TRBD1 (5 bases). V was shortened by 4 bases and J by 4 bases, with 14 bases between the two germline ends. The germline gives CDR1 SGHRS, CDR2 YFSETQ. The CDR3 has 15 residues. The CDR3 region is CASSPDIKATGELFF. CDR3 nucleotide sequence: TGCGCCAGCAGCCCGGACATTAAGGCCACCGGGGAGCTGTTTTTT.

This clone appeared once. The rearrangement joins TRBV19 to TRBJ1-1; D unresolved. The CDR3 totals 14 residues. The V end was cut by 3 bases, the J end by 7 bases, with 15 bases between. Germline V gene lookup returns CDR1 LNHDA and CDR2 SQIVND (reference sequence). DNA of the CDR3: TGTGCCAGTAGTATCGCACTCGAAGGAGGTGAAGCTTTCTTT. It specifies CASSIALEGGEAFF.

The chain uses TRBV4-3 and TRBJ1-1, with 7 bases fitting TRBD1. The germline gives CDR1 LGHNA, CDR2 YSLEER. This CDR3 region has 15 residues. V gave up 0 bases and J gave up 5 bases; unmatched junction bases: 6. The DNA of the CDR3 is TGCGCCAGCAGCCAAGATTCAGGGGGTGGGACTGAAGCTTTCTTT. This codes for CASSQDSGGGTEAFF.

This chain connects TRBV9 to TRBJ2-1, with 14 bases fitting TRBD2. The CDR3 consists of 20 residues. Looked up from germline, CDR1 is SGDLS and CDR2 is YYNGEE. The ends lost 3 bases at V and 1 base at J; junction bases unmatched: 12. The CDR3 DNA reads as TGTGCCAGCAGCGGATCGACAGGACTAGCGGGGGGCTCGTCCTACAATGAGCAGTTCTTC. Translating it yields CASSGSTGLAGGSSYNEQFF.

The chain carries TRBV7-9 and TRBJ1-1; D is undetermined. This CDR3 is built from 16 residues. Per germline, CDR1 SEHNR and CDR2 FQNEAQ (reference sequence). With 1 base removed from V and 1 base from J, the gap between germline ends came to 13 bases. The CDR3 DNA follows: TGTGCCAGCAGCTTAGACTTAGAGCAGCCGAACACTGAAGCTTTCTTT. Translation: CASSLDLEQPNTEAFF.

The chain uses TRBV7-9 and TRBJ2-7, with D perhaps matching TRBD1 (5 bases). V lost 4 bases, J lost 0 bases, and 10 bases lay in between. Per germline, CDR1 SEHNR and CDR2 FQNEAQ (reference sequence). The CDR3 length is 14 residues. Here the CDR3 DNA reads TGTGCCAGCAGCTCCCTTGACAGCTCCTACGAGCAGTACTTC. This sequence encodes CASSSLDSSYEQYF.

In this sample, this clone turned up once. The CDR3 here is CASSKYFWATEWDEQFF. DNA for the CDR3: TGTGCCAGCAGCAAATATTTTTGGGCGACAGAGTGGGATGAGCAGTTCTTC. This chain connects TRBV21-1 to TRBJ2-1; the D call TRBD1 from the table was never checked on the DNA. TRBV21-1 constitutes a pseudogene. The CDR3 consists of 17 residues.